This T cell receptor beta chain was sequenced during a study of spatial heterogeneity in lung cancer. Study at large: Samples were donated by 72 untreated early-stage non-small cell lung cancer patients. When follow-up PBMC samples existed, they were sequenced (at a median of about 24 months after resection). Study-wide points: Whereas they appeared in blood less at follow-up, ubiquitous expanded tumor TCRs appeared there more at resection.

V was cut by 5 bases and J by 2 bases, with 17 bases left in between. Germline CDR1 reads LNHDA; CDR2 reads SQIVND (reference sequence). The CDR3 has 16 residues. The time point: blood at routine non-recurrence follow-up after resection. Whole RNA, isolated from tumor, nontumor lung or frozen PBMC, was sequenced without prior sorting. About this clonotype itself: What it binds is unknown.

TCRdb ran MiXCR on the 5' RACE reads and lists one entry per CDR3 protein. The sample yields under 30,000 distinct CDR3 sequences, around 5.8% seen once. Material: PBMCs, obtained at follow-up. The clonotype comes from a male donor with early-stage non-small cell lung cancer. V gene TRBV19 combines with J gene TRBJ2-3; D tentatively fits TRBD1 or TRBD2 (5 bases each). CDR3 in DNA: TGTGCCAGTAGTGGACAACCGGGATTAGCCACAGATACGCAGTATTTT. This gives the protein CASSGQPGLATDTQYF.